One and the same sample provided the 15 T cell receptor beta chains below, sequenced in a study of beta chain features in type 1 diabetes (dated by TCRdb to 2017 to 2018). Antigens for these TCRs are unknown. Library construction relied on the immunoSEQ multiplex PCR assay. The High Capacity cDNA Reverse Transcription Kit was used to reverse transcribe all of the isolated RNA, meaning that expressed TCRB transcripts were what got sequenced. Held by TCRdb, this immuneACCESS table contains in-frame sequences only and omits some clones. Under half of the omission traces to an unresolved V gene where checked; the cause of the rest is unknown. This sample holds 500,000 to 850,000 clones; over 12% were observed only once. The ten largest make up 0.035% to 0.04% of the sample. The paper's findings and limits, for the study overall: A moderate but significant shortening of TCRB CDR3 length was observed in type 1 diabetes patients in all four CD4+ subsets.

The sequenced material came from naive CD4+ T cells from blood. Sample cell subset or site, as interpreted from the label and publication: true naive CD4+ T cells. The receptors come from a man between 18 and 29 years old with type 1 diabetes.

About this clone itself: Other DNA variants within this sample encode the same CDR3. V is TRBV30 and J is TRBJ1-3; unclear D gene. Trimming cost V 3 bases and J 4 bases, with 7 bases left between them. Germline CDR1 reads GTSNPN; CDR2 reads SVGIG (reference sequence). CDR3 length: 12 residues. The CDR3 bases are TGTGCCTGGAGCGTCAGCGGAAACACCATATATTTT. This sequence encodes CAWSVSGNTIYF.

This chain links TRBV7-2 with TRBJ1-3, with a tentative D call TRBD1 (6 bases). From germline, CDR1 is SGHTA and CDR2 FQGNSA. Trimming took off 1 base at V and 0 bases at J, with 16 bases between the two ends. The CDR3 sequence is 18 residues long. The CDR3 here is CASSLGAGVLYSGNTIYF. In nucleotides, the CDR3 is TGTGCCAGCAGCTTAGGGGCAGGGGTGCTTTACTCTGGAAACACCATATATTTT.

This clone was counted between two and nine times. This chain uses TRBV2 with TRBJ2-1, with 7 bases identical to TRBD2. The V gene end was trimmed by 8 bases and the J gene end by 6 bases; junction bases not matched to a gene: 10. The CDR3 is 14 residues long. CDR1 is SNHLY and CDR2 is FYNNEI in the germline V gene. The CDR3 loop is CASRGDPRGNEQFF. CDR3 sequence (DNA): TGTGCCAGCCGGGGGGACCCGAGAGGCAATGAGCAGTTCTTC.

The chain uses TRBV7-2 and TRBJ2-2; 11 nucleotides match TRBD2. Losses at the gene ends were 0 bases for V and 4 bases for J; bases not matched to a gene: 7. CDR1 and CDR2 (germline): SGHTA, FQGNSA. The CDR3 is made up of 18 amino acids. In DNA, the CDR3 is TGTGCCAGCAGCTTAGCTAGCGGGAGGGAGGTTGGCACCGGGGAGCTGTTTTTT. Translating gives CASSLASGREVGTGELFF.

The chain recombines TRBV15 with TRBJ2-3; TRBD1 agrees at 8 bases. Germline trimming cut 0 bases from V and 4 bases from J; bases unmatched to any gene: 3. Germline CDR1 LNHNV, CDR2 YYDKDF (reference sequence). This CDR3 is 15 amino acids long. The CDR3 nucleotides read TGTGCCACCAGCAGAGAGCCAGGGGGCGCAGATACGCAGTATTTT. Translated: CATSREPGGADTQYF. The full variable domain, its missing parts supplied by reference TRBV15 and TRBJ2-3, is DAMVIQNPRYQVTQFGKPVTLSCSQTLNHNVMYWYQQKSSQAPKLLFHYYDKDFNNEADTPDNFQSRRPNTSFCFLDIRSPGLGDTAMYLCATSREPGGADTQYFGPGTRLTVL.

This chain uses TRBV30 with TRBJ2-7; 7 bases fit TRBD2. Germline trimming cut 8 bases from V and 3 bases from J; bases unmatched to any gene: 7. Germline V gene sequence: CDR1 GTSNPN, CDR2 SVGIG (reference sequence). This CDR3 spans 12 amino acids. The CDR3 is CAGGGGDYEQYF. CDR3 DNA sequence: TGTGCCGGCGGGGGTGGGGACTACGAGCAGTACTTC.

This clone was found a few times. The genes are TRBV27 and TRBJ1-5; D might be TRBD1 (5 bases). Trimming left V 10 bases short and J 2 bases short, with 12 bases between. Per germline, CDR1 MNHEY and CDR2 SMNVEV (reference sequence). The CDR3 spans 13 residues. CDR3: CATSTARNQPQHF. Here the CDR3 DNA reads TGTGCCACCTCGACAGCCCGCAATCAGCCCCAGCATTTT.

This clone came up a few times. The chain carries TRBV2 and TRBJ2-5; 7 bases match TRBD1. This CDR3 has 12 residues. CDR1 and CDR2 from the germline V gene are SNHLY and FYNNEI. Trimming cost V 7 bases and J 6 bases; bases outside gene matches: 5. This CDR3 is CASMTGRKTQYF. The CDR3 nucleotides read TGTGCCAGCATGACAGGGCGGAAGACCCAGTACTTC.

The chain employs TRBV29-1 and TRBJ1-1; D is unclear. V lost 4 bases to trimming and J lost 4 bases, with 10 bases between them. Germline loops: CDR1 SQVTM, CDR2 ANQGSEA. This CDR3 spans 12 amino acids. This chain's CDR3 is CSVGPSPTEAFF. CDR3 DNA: TGCAGCGTTGGACCTAGCCCCACTGAAGCTTTCTTT.

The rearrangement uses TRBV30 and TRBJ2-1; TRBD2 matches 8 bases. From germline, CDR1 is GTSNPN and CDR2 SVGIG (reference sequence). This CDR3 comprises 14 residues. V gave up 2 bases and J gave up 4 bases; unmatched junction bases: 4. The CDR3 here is CAWSRRGVYNEQFF. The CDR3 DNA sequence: TGTGCCTGGAGTAGGCGGGGGGTTTACAATGAGCAGTTCTTC.

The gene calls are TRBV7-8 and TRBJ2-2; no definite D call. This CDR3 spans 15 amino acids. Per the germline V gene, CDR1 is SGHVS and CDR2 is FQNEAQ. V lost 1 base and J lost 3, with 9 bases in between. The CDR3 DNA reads TGTGCCAGCAGCTTAGGGCTTAGAGACACCGGGGAGCTGTTTTTT. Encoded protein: CASSLGLRDTGELFF. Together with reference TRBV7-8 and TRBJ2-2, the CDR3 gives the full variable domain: GAGVSQSPRYKVAKRGQDVALRCDPISGHVSLFWYQQALGQGPEFLTYFQNEAQLDKSGLPSDRFFAERPEGSVSTLKIQRTQQEDSAVYLCASSLGLRDTGELFFGEGSRLTVL.

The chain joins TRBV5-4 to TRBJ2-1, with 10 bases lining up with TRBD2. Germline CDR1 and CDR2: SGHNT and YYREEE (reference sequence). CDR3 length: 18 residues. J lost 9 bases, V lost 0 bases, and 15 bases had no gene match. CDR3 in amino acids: CASSLVVASGGRVGEQFF. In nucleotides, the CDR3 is TGTGCCAGCAGCTTGGTGGTGGCTAGCGGGGGCCGGGTCGGTGAGCAGTTCTTC.

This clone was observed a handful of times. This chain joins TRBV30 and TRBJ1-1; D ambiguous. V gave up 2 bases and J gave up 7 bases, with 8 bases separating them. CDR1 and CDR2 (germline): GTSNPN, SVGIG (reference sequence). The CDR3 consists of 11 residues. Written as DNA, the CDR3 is TGTGCCTGGAGTTTGAGCTTTGAAGCTTTCTTT. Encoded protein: CAWSLSFEAFF.

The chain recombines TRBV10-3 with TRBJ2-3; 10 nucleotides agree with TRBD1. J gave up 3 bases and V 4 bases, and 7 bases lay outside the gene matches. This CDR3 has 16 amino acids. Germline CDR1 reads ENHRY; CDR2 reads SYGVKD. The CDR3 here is CAISGGQGRWTDTQYF. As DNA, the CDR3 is TGTGCCATCAGTGGGGGACAGGGGCGGTGGACAGATACGCAGTATTTT.

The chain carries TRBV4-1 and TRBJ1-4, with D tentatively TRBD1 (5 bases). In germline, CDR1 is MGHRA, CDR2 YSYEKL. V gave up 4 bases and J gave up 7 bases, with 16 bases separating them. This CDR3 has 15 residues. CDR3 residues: CASSPRQGGSEKLFF. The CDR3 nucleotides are TGCGCCAGCAGCCCAAGGCAGGGTGGGAGTGAAAAACTGTTTTTT.